The 15 T cell receptor beta chains below were found in one sample sequenced in a study of shared clonotypes between healthy human individuals. This table comes from immunoSEQ multiplex PCR, and its TCRdb copy is limited to in-frame clones, with some not included. Among fewer than 1.6 million clones listed, approximately 98.5% were seen once. Specimen: naive CD4+ T cells sorted from blood. The subset is: CD45RA+ positively selected. The receptor set was obtained from a man under 40 in good health.

V gene TRBV19 combines with J gene TRBJ2-7, with TRBD1 matching over 8 bases. Trimming cost V 4 bases and J 5 bases; bases outside gene matches: 7. This CDR3 is built from 14 residues. Germline V gene sequence: CDR1 LNHDA, CDR2 SQIVND (reference sequence). This chain's CDR3 is CASSTVPGGDEQYF. DNA for the CDR3: TGTGCCAGTAGTACCGTGCCAGGGGGCGACGAGCAGTACTTC.

V is TRBV18 and J is TRBJ2-2; 7 nucleotides match TRBD2. This CDR3 region has 15 residues. Germline V gene data show CDR1 as KGHSH and CDR2 as LQKENI. The trim removed 5 bases at V and 0 bases at J, leaving 3 bases unmatched. The CDR3 region has the DNA TGTGCCAGCTCATCGGGACTATCGAACACCGGGGAGCTGTTTTTT. The encoded protein is CASSSGLSNTGELFF.

The chain couples TRBV7-2 to TRBJ1-4; perhaps TRBD1 as D (6 bases). This CDR3 comprises 16 residues. Trimming took off 5 bases at V and 2 bases at J, with 15 bases between the two ends. The germline V gene encodes CDR1 SGHTA and CDR2 FQGNSA. The CDR3 sequence: CASSKNQGITNEKLFF. DNA of the CDR3: TGTGCCAGCAGCAAAAATCAGGGGATCACTAATGAAAAACTGTTTTTT.

This chain connects TRBV5-8 to TRBJ1-1, with D perhaps TRBD1 (5 bases). Germline V gene data show CDR1 as SGHTS and CDR2 as YDEGEE. Trimming took off 2 bases at V and 7 bases at J, with 12 bases between the two ends. This CDR3 has 13 residues. The CDR3 here is CASSFGGRGEAFF. CDR3 nucleotide sequence: TGTGCCAGCAGCTTTGGGGGAAGAGGTGAAGCTTTCTTT.

The chain employs TRBV19 and TRBJ2-5, with D perhaps being TRBD1 or TRBD2 (5 bases each). CDR1 is LNHDA, CDR2 SQIVND, per germline (reference sequence). This CDR3 comprises 14 residues. The V end was cut by 1 base, the J end by 5 bases, with 11 bases between. CDR3 sequence: CASSIGGFGETQYF. The CDR3 DNA reads TGTGCCAGTAGTATAGGGGGGTTCGGGGAGACCCAGTACTTC.

The V and J genes are TRBV9 and TRBJ2-1; 8 bases agree with TRBD2. In germline, CDR1 is SGDLS, CDR2 YYNGEE. J was trimmed by 4 bases and V by 4 bases; bases with no gene match: 4. The CDR3 has 14 residues. DNA of the CDR3: TGTGCCAGCAGCCTCCAGCGGGAGTACAATGAGCAGTTCTTC. Translating gives CASSLQREYNEQFF.

The V call is TRBV5-1, the J call TRBJ2-3; D not resolved. Germline-derived CDR1 and CDR2 are SGHRS and YFSETQ. Trimming took off 1 base at V and 0 bases at J, with 9 bases between the two ends. The CDR3 has 15 residues. The CDR3 spells CASSLSMPSTDTQYF. As DNA, the CDR3 is TGCGCCAGCAGCTTGTCGATGCCTAGCACAGATACGCAGTATTTT.

The DNA for the CDR3 is TGTGCCAGCAGCGTAAAACAGACCCTCCAGCCCCAGCATTTT. Amino acids: CASSVKQTLQPQHF. The rearrangement joins TRBV9 to TRBJ1-5; D uncertain. CDR3 length: 14 amino acids. The germline CDR1 and CDR2 sequences are SGDLS and YYNGEE. The V gene lost 1 base and the J gene lost 7 bases, with 12 bases spanning the gap. The complete variable domain, with remaining parts taken from reference TRBV9 and TRBJ1-5, reads DSGVTQTPKHLITATGQRVTLRCSPRSGDLSVYWYQQSLDQGLQFLIQYYNGEERAKGNILERFSAQQFPDLHSELNLSSLELGDSALYFCASSVKQTLQPQHFGDGTRLSIL.

This sequence joins TRBV28 and TRBJ2-1, with D perhaps TRBD2 (6 bases). CDR1 is MDHEN and CDR2 is SYDVKM in the germline V gene. This CDR3 is 13 amino acids long. Trimming shortened V by 10 bases and J by 8 bases, and 18 bases separated the two germline ends. Written as DNA, the CDR3 is TGTGCCACGCGGGACCCCCGGATGGATGAGCAGTTCTTC. Its protein is CATRDPRMDEQFF.

V gene TRBV19 combines with J gene TRBJ2-2; no definite D call. With 2 bases removed from V and 13 bases from J, the gap between germline ends came to 14 bases. This CDR3 has 13 residues. Germline V gene data show CDR1 as LNHDA and CDR2 as SQIVND (reference sequence). CDR3 DNA sequence: TGTGCCAGTAGTATAATCCAAGTTCCAGGGCTGTTTTTT. It is translated as CASSIIQVPGLFF.

A remark on this clone: Within the sample, other DNA sequences also encode this same CDR3. V gene TRBV18 combines with J gene TRBJ2-1, with unresolved D. V was trimmed by 3 bases and J by 0 bases, leaving 3 bases between them. The CDR3 runs 13 residues. In germline, CDR1 is KGHSH, CDR2 LQKENI. The CDR3 DNA is TGTGCCAGCTCACCGAGCTCCTACAATGAGCAGTTCTTC. Translating it yields CASSPSSYNEQFF. Looking up the rest from reference TRBV18 and TRBJ2-1 gives the full variable domain: NAGVMQNPRHLVRRRGQEARLRCSPMKGHSHVYWYRQLPEEGLKFMVYLQKENIIDESGMPKERFSAEFPKEGPSILRIQQVVRGDSAAYFCASSPSSYNEQFFGPGTRLTVL.

This rearrangement joins TRBV5-1 to TRBJ1-2; D not resolved. The CDR3 runs to 13 residues. V lost 4 bases to trimming and J lost 2 bases, with 9 bases between them. Germline V gene lookup returns CDR1 SGHRS and CDR2 YFSETQ. CDR3 in DNA: TGCGCCAGCAGCGAGGACGACAACTATGGCTACACCTTC. Its protein is CASSEDDNYGYTF.

This clone was detected only once. The CDR3 region has the DNA TGTGCCAGCAGCGCGTCCTCTGGGGCCAACGTCCTGACTTTC. Its protein is CASSASSGANVLTF. The chain links TRBV7-7 to TRBJ2-6; D unclear. The germline V and J ends were trimmed by 5 bases and 0 bases, with 5 bases remaining between them. The CDR3 totals 14 residues. The germline CDR1 and CDR2 sequences are SSHAT and FNYEAQ (reference sequence).

CDR3 region: CASSPRTGSGNTIYF. The CDR3 DNA is TGTGCCAGCAGCCCCCGGACTGGCTCTGGAAACACCATATATTTT. The chain links TRBV7-6 to TRBJ1-3; no definite D call. V dropped 5 bases and J dropped 0 bases, with 11 bases sitting between them. The CDR3 has 15 residues. Germline V gives CDR1 SGHVS, CDR2 FNYEAQ.

The chain combines TRBV6-6 with TRBJ2-7; possibly TRBD1 for D (6 bases). Trimming left V 6 bases short and J 2 bases short, with 17 bases between. CDR1 MNHNY and CDR2 SVGAGI come from the germline V gene (reference sequence). CDR3 length: 15 residues. The CDR3 bases are TGTGCCAGCAGCTCGACAGGCCGAGGAGCCTACGAGCAGTACTTC. Translation gives CASSSTGRGAYEQYF.